This entry concerns a single T cell receptor beta chain. These data belong to a study of radiotherapy plus CTLA-4 blockade in lung cancer. The V gene lost 5 bases and the J gene lost 4 bases, with 15 bases spanning the gap. This CDR3 is built from 14 residues. From germline, CDR1 is LGHNA and CDR2 YNFKEQ. Data came from immunoSEQ multiplex PCR; TCRdb stores just in-frame clones and leaves some out. This table holds roughly 59,000 clones, 70% to 80% found once. The TCR originated in a human donor with non-small cell lung cancer whose response to radiotherapy plus ipilimumab could not be evaluated. The sample consisted of peripheral blood, taken from a patient treated with radiotherapy plus ipilimumab. The V call is TRBV4-2, the J call TRBJ2-7; TRBD1 is a possible D gene (6 bases). The CDR3 reads CASSFRGTRYEQYF. In nucleotides, the CDR3 is TGTGCCAGCAGCTTTAGGGGGACCCGATACGAGCAGTACTTC.